The 14 T cell receptor beta chains given below trace back to one sample, sequenced in a study of T cell repertoires in cytomegalovirus infection. TCRdb redid the calling of the reads with MiXCR, one entry per CDR3 protein. The sample has roughly 320,000 distinct CDR3 sequences; 8% to 10% are singletons. The source material was PBMCs. All receptors derive from a human donor in good health (CMV status not recorded). Some clones in this sample may be carry-over from other donors' samples.

This clonotype was picked up many times. The chain couples TRBV27 to TRBJ2-2; tentative D call: TRBD2 (5 bases). The germline V gene encodes CDR1 MNHEY and CDR2 SMNVEV (reference sequence). Between the trimmed V and J ends, which lost 2 bases and 5 bases, there was a span of 18 bases. This CDR3 comprises 17 residues. CDR3 coding DNA: TGTGCCAGCAGTTTACTCTCCGTTATCGGGGTGACCGGGGAGCTGTTTTTT. Translating gives CASSLLSVIGVTGELFF.

The genes are TRBV11-2 and TRBJ2-7; D ambiguous. V was cut by 4 bases and J by 0 bases, with 13 bases left in between. CDR1 SGHAT and CDR2 FQNNGV come from the germline V gene. The CDR3 sequence is 15 residues long. The CDR3 reads CASSSPRAASYEQYF. As DNA, the CDR3 is TGTGCCAGCAGCTCCCCCCGGGCAGCCTCCTACGAGCAGTACTTC.

This clonotype was counted ten times or more. The V and J genes are TRBV6-6 and TRBJ1-5; no firm D call. Trimming took 2 bases from V and 0 from J, leaving 5 bases between them. CDR1 MNHNY and CDR2 SVGAGI come from the germline V gene (reference sequence). This CDR3 is built from 14 residues. The CDR3 sequence is CASSYAVSNQPQHF. For the CDR3, the DNA is TGTGCCAGCAGTTACGCAGTTAGCAATCAGCCCCAGCATTTT.

The chain uses TRBV28 and TRBJ2-3; D might be TRBD1 (6 bases). V lost 2 bases and J 2 bases, leaving 14 bases between the germline ends. The CDR3 totals 16 residues. Germline V lookup: CDR1 MDHEN, CDR2 SYDVKM. This CDR3 is CASSLSAGVITDTQYF. The CDR3, as DNA: TGTGCCAGCAGTTTAAGTGCAGGGGTAATCACAGATACGCAGTATTTT. Looking up the rest from reference TRBV28 and TRBJ2-3 gives the full variable domain: DVKVTQSSRYLVKRTGEKVFLECVQDMDHENMFWYRQDPGLGLRLIYFSYDVKMKEKGDIPEGYSVSREKKERFSLILESASTNQTSMYLCASSLSAGVITDTQYFGPGTRLTVL.

A few counts support this clonotype. The rearrangement uses TRBV5-4 and TRBJ2-7; D could derive from TRBD1 or TRBD2 (5 bases each). CDR3 size: 15 residues. V was shortened by 4 bases and J by 4 bases, with 18 bases between the two germline ends. Germline loops: CDR1 SGHNT, CDR2 YYREEE (reference sequence). In DNA, the CDR3 is TGTGCCAGCAGCCCTCCAGGGACCCCGGGGTACGAGCAGTACTTC. Translated: CASSPPGTPGYEQYF.

This clonotype has more than one count but fewer than ten. V usage is TRBV6-1 and J usage is TRBJ2-1, with no clear D. CDR3 length equals 14 residues. CDR1 MNHNS and CDR2 SASEGT come from the germline V gene. V dropped 8 bases and J dropped 5 bases, with 16 bases sitting between them. CDR3 in DNA: TGTGCCAGCTCGTTGAGGTCCTGGAACAATGAGCAGTTCTTC. It specifies CASSLRSWNNEQFF.

This clonotype was counted many times. CDR3 in DNA: TGTGCCAGCAGCTCCGTCTCCTACGAGCAGTACTTC. The encoded protein is CASSSVSYEQYF. The chain employs TRBV7-6 and TRBJ2-7; D uncertain. Germline V lookup: CDR1 SGHVS, CDR2 FNYEAQ. V lost 4 bases to trimming and J lost 0 bases, with 4 bases between them. This CDR3 is 12 amino acids long.

The sample holds a few counts of this clonotype. This sequence joins TRBV4-3 and TRBJ2-7, with 7 positions matching TRBD2. Germline CDR1 reads LGHNA; CDR2 reads YSLEER. The CDR3 is 15 amino acids. Trimming took 3 bases from V and 7 from J; bases not matched to a gene: 12. CDR3 sequence reads: CASSQTRGGSWEQYF. The CDR3, as DNA: TGCGCCAGCAGCCAGACAAGGGGAGGGTCATGGGAGCAGTACTTC.

This clonotype has just a few counts. The genes are TRBV6-1 and TRBJ2-7, with D possibly called TRBD1 or TRBD2 (6 bases each). This CDR3 comprises 14 residues. Germline CDR1 MNHNS, CDR2 SASEGT. V lost 8 bases to trimming and J lost 1 base, with 15 bases between them. CDR3 DNA sequence: TGTGCCAGCTCCGTCCGGGGGCCTTCCTACGAGCAGTACTTC. Residues: CASSVRGPSYEQYF.

This clonotype came up many times. The chain has TRBV7-9 and TRBJ1-5; no firm D call. V lost 5 bases to trimming and J lost 3 bases, with 14 bases between them. CDR1 SEHNR and CDR2 FQNEAQ come from the germline V gene (reference sequence). This CDR3 has 15 amino acids. DNA of the CDR3: TGTGCCAGCAGCCCCATTGGAGGAATCAATCAGCCCCAGCATTTT. Translation gives CASSPIGGINQPQHF.

This clonotype was counted only a few times. The gene calls are TRBV7-6 and TRBJ2-1; 16 bases agree with TRBD2. The trim removed 5 bases at V and 7 bases at J, leaving 5 bases unmatched. The CDR3 length is 16 residues. Germline CDR1 SGHVS, CDR2 FNYEAQ. Here the CDR3 DNA reads TGTGCCAGCAGCCAGGGGACTAGCGGGGGGGTAAATGAGCAGTTCTTC. This sequence encodes CASSQGTSGGVNEQFF.

This clonotype was seen ten or more times. The chain couples TRBV7-2 to TRBJ2-7; no clear D. The CDR3 runs 9 residues. V lost 10 bases, J lost 4 bases, and 5 bases lay in between. Germline V gene sequence: CDR1 SGHTA, CDR2 FQGNSA. CDR3 DNA sequence: TGTGCCATCCGGTACGAGCAGTACTTC. The encoded protein is CAIRYEQYF.

The chain couples TRBV19 to TRBJ1-5; 7 positions agree with TRBD1. Trimming cost V 10 bases and J 4 bases; bases outside gene matches: 10. The germline V gene has CDR1 LNHDA and CDR2 SQIVND (reference sequence). The CDR3 contains 14 residues. The CDR3 region is CATQAGGTNQPQHF. For the CDR3, the DNA is TGTGCCACCCAGGCAGGGGGAACTAATCAGCCCCAGCATTTT.

The genes are TRBV4-3 and TRBJ2-3, with 7 bases that match TRBD2. Germline lookup yields CDR1 LGHNA and CDR2 YSLEER. The CDR3 loop spans 14 amino acids. V lost 1 base to trimming and J lost 3 bases; unmatched junction nucleotides: 1. The CDR3 is CASSQALATDTQYF. The CDR3 nucleotides read TGCGCCAGCAGCCAAGCACTAGCGACAGATACGCAGTATTTT.